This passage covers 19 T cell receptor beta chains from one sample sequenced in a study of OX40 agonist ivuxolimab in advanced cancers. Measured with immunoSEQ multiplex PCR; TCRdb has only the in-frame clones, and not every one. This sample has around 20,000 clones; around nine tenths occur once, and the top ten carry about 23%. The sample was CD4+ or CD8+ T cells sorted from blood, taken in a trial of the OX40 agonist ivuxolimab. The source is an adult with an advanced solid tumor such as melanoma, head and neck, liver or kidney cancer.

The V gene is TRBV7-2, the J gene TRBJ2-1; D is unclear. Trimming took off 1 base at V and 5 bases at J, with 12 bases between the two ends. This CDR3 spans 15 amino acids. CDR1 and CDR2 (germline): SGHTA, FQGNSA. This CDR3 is CASSLEVWADNEQFF. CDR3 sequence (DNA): TGTGCCAGCAGCTTAGAAGTCTGGGCCGACAATGAGCAGTTCTTC.

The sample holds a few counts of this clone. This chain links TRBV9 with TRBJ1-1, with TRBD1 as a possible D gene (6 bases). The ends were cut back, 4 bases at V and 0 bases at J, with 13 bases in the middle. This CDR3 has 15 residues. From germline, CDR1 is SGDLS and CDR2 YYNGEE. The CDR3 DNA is TGTGCCAGCAGCACCTACGGGACAATGAACACTGAAGCTTTCTTT. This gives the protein CASSTYGTMNTEAFF.

The CDR3 nucleotides read TGTGCCACCAGCAGAGATCGTGGAAGCGGCGCAGATACGCAGTATTTT. As protein: CATSRDRGSGADTQYF. The chain couples TRBV15 to TRBJ2-3, with D possibly being TRBD2 (5 bases). Trimming removed 0 bases at V and 4 bases at J, with 14 bases between. Per the germline V gene, CDR1 is LNHNV and CDR2 is YYDKDF (reference sequence). The CDR3 has 16 amino acids.

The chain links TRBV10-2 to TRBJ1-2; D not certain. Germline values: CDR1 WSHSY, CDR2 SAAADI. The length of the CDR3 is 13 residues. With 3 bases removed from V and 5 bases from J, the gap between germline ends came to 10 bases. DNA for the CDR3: TGCGCCAGCAGTGATAACGGGCTGTATGGCTACACCTTC. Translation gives CASSDNGLYGYTF.

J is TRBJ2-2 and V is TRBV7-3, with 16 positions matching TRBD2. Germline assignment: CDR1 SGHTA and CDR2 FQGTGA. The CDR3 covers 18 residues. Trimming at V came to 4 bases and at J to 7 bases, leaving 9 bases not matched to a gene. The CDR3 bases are TGTGCCAGCAGCTCGTTCCCGGGACTAGCGGGAGGGGACGGGGAGCTGTTTTTT. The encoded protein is CASSSFPGLAGGDGELFF.

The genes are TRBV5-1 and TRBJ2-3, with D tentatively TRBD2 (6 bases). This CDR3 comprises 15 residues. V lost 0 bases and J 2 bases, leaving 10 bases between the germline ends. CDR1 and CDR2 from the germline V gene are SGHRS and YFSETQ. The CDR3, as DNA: TGCGCCAGCAGCTTGGATGGAGGGACCACAGATACGCAGTATTTT. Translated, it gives CASSLDGGTTDTQYF.

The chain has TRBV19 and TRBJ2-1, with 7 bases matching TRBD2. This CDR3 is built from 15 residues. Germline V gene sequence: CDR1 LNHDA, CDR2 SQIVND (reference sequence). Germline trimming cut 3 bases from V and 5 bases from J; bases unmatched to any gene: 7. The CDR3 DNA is TGTGCCAGTAGTATGGGTAGCGGGCCGAACAATGAGCAGTTCTTC. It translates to CASSMGSGPNNEQFF.

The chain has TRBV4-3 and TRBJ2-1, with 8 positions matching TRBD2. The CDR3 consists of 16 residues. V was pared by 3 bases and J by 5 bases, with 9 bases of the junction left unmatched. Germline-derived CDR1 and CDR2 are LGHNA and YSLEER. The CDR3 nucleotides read TGCGCCAGCAGCCAGGACCGGGGAGCGGGAGACAATGAGCAGTTCTTC. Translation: CASSQDRGAGDNEQFF.

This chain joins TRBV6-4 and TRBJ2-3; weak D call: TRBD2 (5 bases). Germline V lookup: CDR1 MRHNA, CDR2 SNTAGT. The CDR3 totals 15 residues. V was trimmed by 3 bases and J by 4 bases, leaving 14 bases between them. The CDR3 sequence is CASSDQDSPADTQYF. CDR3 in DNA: TGTGCCAGCAGTGATCAGGACTCCCCGGCAGATACGCAGTATTTT.

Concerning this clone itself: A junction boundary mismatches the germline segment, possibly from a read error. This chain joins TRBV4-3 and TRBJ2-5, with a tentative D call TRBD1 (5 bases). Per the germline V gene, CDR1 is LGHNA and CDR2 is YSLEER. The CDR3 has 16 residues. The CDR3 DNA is TGCGCCAGCAGCCCTACCCCGACAGCGTACCAAGAGACCCGGTACTTC. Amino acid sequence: CASSPTPTAYQETRYF.

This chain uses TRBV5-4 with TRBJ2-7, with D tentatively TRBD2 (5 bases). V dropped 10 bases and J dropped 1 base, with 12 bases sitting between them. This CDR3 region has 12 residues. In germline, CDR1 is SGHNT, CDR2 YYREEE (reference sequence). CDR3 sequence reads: CAWHGDSYEQYF. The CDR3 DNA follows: TGTGCCTGGCACGGGGATTCCTACGAGCAGTACTTC.

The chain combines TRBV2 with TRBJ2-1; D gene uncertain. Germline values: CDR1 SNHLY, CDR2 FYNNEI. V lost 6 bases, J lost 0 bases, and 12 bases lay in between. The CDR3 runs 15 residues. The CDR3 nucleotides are TGTGCCAGCAGGCTATACGCAAGCTCCTACAATGAGCAGTTCTTC. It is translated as CASRLYASSYNEQFF.

This chain's CDR3 is CASSLVGQGELFF. The CDR3 nucleotides read TGTGCCAGCAGCTTAGTAGGACAGGGGGAGCTGTTTTTT. The rearrangement uses TRBV11-2 and TRBJ2-2; D possibly corresponds to TRBD1 (6 bases). The V end lost 1 base, the J end lost 8 bases, and 8 bases lay between the germline ends. The length of the CDR3 is 13 residues. Germline loops: CDR1 SGHAT, CDR2 FQNNGV.

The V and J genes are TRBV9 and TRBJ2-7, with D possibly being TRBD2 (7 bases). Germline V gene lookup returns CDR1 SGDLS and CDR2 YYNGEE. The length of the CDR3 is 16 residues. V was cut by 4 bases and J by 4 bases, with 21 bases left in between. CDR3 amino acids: CASSPSGTTGRYEQYF. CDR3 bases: TGTGCCAGCAGCCCATCCGGGACTACAGGGAGATACGAGCAGTACTTC.

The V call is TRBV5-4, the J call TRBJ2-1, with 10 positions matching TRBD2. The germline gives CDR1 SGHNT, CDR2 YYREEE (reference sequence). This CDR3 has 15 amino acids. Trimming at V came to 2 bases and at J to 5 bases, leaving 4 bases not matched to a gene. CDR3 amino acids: CASSLSAGGNNEQFF. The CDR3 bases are TGTGCCAGCAGCTTATCAGCGGGAGGGAACAATGAGCAGTTCTTC.

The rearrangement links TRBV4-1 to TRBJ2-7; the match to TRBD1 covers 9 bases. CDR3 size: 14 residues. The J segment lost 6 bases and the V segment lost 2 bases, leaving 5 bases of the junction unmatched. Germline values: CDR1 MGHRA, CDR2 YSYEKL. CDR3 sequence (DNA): TGCGCCAGCAGCCAATTACAGGGGGCGGGCGAGCAGTACTTC. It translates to CASSQLQGAGEQYF.

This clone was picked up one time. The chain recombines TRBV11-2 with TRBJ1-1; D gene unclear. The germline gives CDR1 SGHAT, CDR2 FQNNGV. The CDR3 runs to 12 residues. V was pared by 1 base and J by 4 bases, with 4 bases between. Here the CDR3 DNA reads TGTGCCAGCAGCTTAGTAGGCACTGAAGCTTTCTTT. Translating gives CASSLVGTEAFF.

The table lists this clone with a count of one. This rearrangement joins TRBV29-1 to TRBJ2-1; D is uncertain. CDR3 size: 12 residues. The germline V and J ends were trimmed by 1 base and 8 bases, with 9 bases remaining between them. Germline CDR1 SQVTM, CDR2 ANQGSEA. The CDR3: CSVEVQDYEQFF. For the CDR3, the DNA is TGCAGCGTTGAAGTTCAAGACTATGAGCAGTTCTTC.

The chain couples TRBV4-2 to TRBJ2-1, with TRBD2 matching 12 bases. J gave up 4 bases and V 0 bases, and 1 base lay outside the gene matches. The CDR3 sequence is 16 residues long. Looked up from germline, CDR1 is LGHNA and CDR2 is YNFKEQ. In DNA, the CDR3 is TGTGCCAGCAGCCAAGATGGGACTAGCGGGTACAATGAGCAGTTCTTC. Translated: CASSQDGTSGYNEQFF.